The present TCR beta chain was sequenced within a study of blood T cell repertoires in COVID-19. Study-level information: COVID-19 samples, acute and convalescent, were from the United States, Italy and Spain. Sample material is recorded as cDNA or gDNA derived from T cells, B-cell-depleted T cells, or PBMCs.

Trimming removed 1 base at V and 8 bases at J, with 20 bases between. This CDR3 comprises 15 residues. The germline V gene has CDR1 SQVTM and CDR2 ANQGSEA. Original processing methods: Amplifying reference gene primers gave estimates of nucleated cell counts. Measured with immunoSEQ multiplex PCR; TCRdb has only the in-frame clones, and not every one. V, J and clone size derive from that table, while D and trimming were established from the DNA sequence. The table has roughly 370,000 clones, 87% seen once. The source material was PBMCs or T cells enriched from blood (not recorded which). The clonotype comes from a woman aged 45-59 years who had recovered from COVID-19. The V gene is TRBV29-1, the J gene TRBJ1-2; tentatively, D is TRBD1 (6 bases). The CDR3 DNA reads as TGCAGCGTTGAAGTGTATGGGCGGGGGGCCGGCGGCTACACCTTC. Protein sequence: CSVEVYGRGAGGYTF.